A selection of T cell receptor beta chains follows, all from one sample in a study of T cell repertoires in cytomegalovirus infection. Via MiXCR, TCRdb re-called the reads, giving one row per CDR3 protein. The sample consists of around 740,000 distinct CDR3 sequences, under 40% of them appearing once. Specimen: PBMCs. The receptors were gathered from a human donor in good health (CMV status not recorded). Some clones in this sample may be carry-over from other donors' samples. Both conserved end residues are part of each CDR3. The order of the fields is V gene, D gene, J gene, clone size, CDR3 DNA, CDR3 protein. D genes are given only for firm matches. Not all rows give a size; the values are once, few, many and, for expanded clones, a class.

v_call: TRBV28; d_call: NA; j_call: TRBJ2-3; clone_size: few; cdr3_nt: TGTGCCAGCAGTTTATTCCGTGGCGGTTCGGATACGCAGTATTTT; cdr3_aa: CASSLFRGGSDTQYF
v_call: TRBV7-6; d_call: NA; j_call: TRBJ2-7; clone_size: NA; cdr3_nt: TGTGCCAGCAGCTCTACAACGGACCAGAGCTCCTACGAGCAGTACTTC; cdr3_aa: CASSSTTDQSSYEQYF
v_call: TRBV15; d_call: NA; j_call: TRBJ1-2; clone_size: NA; cdr3_nt: TGTGCCACCAGCAGACCGGACAGTGGCTATGGCTACACCTTC; cdr3_aa: CATSRPDSGYGYTF
v_call: TRBV12-3/TRBV12-4; d_call: NA; j_call: TRBJ1-1; clone_size: NA; cdr3_nt: TGTGCCAGCAGTTTCAGTGTCTCGAACACTGAAGCTTTCTTT; cdr3_aa: CASSFSVSNTEAFF
v_call: TRBV19; d_call: NA; j_call: TRBJ2-1; clone_size: many; cdr3_nt: TGTGCCAGTAGTATTTGGAGGCTAGCAGGAAGCTCCTACAATGAGCAGTTCTTC; cdr3_aa: CASSIWRLAGSSYNEQFF
v_call: TRBV15; d_call: NA; j_call: TRBJ2-1; clone_size: NA; cdr3_nt: TGTGCCACCAGCAGTCCTTTGGTGGTGTACAATGAGCAGTTCTTC; cdr3_aa: CATSSPLVVYNEQFF
v_call: TRBV28; d_call: NA; j_call: TRBJ2-7; clone_size: NA; cdr3_nt: TGTGCCAGCAGTTTTTCGTCCGGGGTCTACTCCTACGAGCAGTACTTC; cdr3_aa: CASSFSSGVYSYEQYF
v_call: TRBV20-1; d_call: NA; j_call: TRBJ2-1; clone_size: NA; cdr3_nt: TGCAGTGCTCTCTCACGCCAGGAATCCTACAATGAGCAGTTCTTC; cdr3_aa: CSALSRQESYNEQFF
v_call: TRBV20-1; d_call: NA; j_call: TRBJ2-4; clone_size: NA; cdr3_nt: TGCAGTGCGAGAACAACAGAAACATACATTCCGTACTTC; cdr3_aa: CSARTTETYIPYF
v_call: TRBV28; d_call: NA; j_call: TRBJ2-7; clone_size: NA; cdr3_nt: TGTGCCAGCATTTTTAGGGACGGGCCCTACGAGCAGTACTTC; cdr3_aa: CASIFRDGPYEQYF
v_call: TRBV10-3; d_call: NA; j_call: TRBJ2-3; clone_size: NA; cdr3_nt: TGTGCCATCAGTAACGCGGGACAGAACACAGATACGCAGTATTTT; cdr3_aa: CAISNAGQNTDTQYF
v_call: TRBV12-3/TRBV12-4; d_call: TRBD2; j_call: TRBJ2-3; clone_size: few; cdr3_nt: TGTGCCAGCAGTAAACGGACTAGCGGGGTCACAGATACGCAGTATTTT; cdr3_aa: CASSKRTSGVTDTQYF
v_call: TRBV6-1; d_call: NA; j_call: TRBJ1-6; clone_size: NA; cdr3_nt: TGTGCCAGCAGTTCCGGGGGTTTCTATGATTCACCCCTCCACTTT; cdr3_aa: CASSSGGFYDSPLHF
v_call: TRBV12-3/TRBV12-4; d_call: NA; j_call: TRBJ2-1; clone_size: many; cdr3_nt: TGTGCCAGCAGCCCAGATATCAATGAGCAGTTCTTC; cdr3_aa: CASSPDINEQFF
v_call: TRBV7-2; d_call: NA; j_call: TRBJ1-2; clone_size: many; cdr3_nt: TGTGCCAGAAGTCCGGGGGTCAACTATGGCTACACCTTC; cdr3_aa: CARSPGVNYGYTF
v_call: TRBV12-3/TRBV12-4; d_call: NA; j_call: TRBJ1-2; clone_size: NA; cdr3_nt: TGTGCCAGCAGTTTTAGGAGGGACCTTAACTATGGCTACACCTTC; cdr3_aa: CASSFRRDLNYGYTF
v_call: TRBV7-6; d_call: NA; j_call: TRBJ2-7; clone_size: NA; cdr3_nt: TGTGCCAGCAGCTTAGAAGCTGGGGAGACCTACGAGCAGTACTTC; cdr3_aa: CASSLEAGETYEQYF
v_call: TRBV7-3; d_call: NA; j_call: TRBJ2-3; clone_size: NA; cdr3_nt: TGTGCCAGCAGCTTGAGGACTATCACAGATACGCAGTATTTT; cdr3_aa: CASSLRTITDTQYF
v_call: TRBV7-2; d_call: TRBD2; j_call: TRBJ2-7; clone_size: few; cdr3_nt: TGTGCCAGCAGCGATTCTAGCGGGACTGGCTACGAGCAGTACTTC; cdr3_aa: CASSDSSGTGYEQYF
v_call: TRBV28; d_call: NA; j_call: TRBJ1-5; clone_size: NA; cdr3_nt: TGTGCCAGCAGTTTCGCGGTGCCCCAGCATTTT; cdr3_aa: CASSFAVPQHF
v_call: TRBV7-2; d_call: NA; j_call: TRBJ1-2; clone_size: NA; cdr3_nt: TGTGCCAGCAGCTTAAGACTCAGGGAAAGTGGCTACCCCTTC; cdr3_aa: CASSLRLRESGYPF
v_call: TRBV6-5; d_call: NA; j_call: TRBJ2-1; clone_size: NA; cdr3_nt: TGTGCCAGCAGTTACGCGGAGGTCTACAATGAGCAGTTCTTC; cdr3_aa: CASSYAEVYNEQFF
v_call: TRBV20-1; d_call: TRBD1; j_call: TRBJ1-2; clone_size: few; cdr3_nt: TGCAGTGCTAGAACAGGGGAGAACTATGGCTACACCTTC; cdr3_aa: CSARTGENYGYTF
v_call: TRBV27; d_call: NA; j_call: TRBJ1-1; clone_size: few; cdr3_nt: TGTGCCAGCAGTTTATCGGACGTTGGAGGGTTCATGAACACTGAAGCTTTCTTT; cdr3_aa: CASSLSDVGGFMNTEAFF
v_call: TRBV4-1; d_call: NA; j_call: TRBJ1-1; clone_size: few; cdr3_nt: TGCGCCAGCAGCCAAGAGGTCACAAACATGAACACTGAAGCTTTCTTT; cdr3_aa: CASSQEVTNMNTEAFF
v_call: TRBV12-3/TRBV12-4; d_call: TRBD2; j_call: TRBJ2-1; clone_size: few; cdr3_nt: TGTGCCAGCACTCGCCGCGAGACTAGCGGGGGCAATGAGCAGTTCTTC; cdr3_aa: CASTRRETSGGNEQFF
v_call: TRBV11-2; d_call: NA; j_call: TRBJ2-7; clone_size: NA; cdr3_nt: TGTGCCAGCAGCTTTCTGACAGGCTCCCACGAGCAGTACTTC; cdr3_aa: CASSFLTGSHEQYF
v_call: TRBV7-3; d_call: TRBD1; j_call: TRBJ1-2; clone_size: NA; cdr3_nt: TGTGCCAGCAGCTCCTGGCCCCGGGACAGCGTACCCGGGGGGTATGGCTACACCTTC; cdr3_aa: CASSSWPRDSVPGGYGYTF
v_call: TRBV7-2; d_call: TRBD1; j_call: TRBJ2-1; clone_size: few; cdr3_nt: TGTGCCAGCAGCGCCCACAGGGGTCAGCAGTTCTTC; cdr3_aa: CASSAHRGQQFF
v_call: TRBV19; d_call: TRBD2; j_call: TRBJ2-3; clone_size: NA; cdr3_nt: TGTGCCAGTAGTCCTTTCGAGCGGGGGCTCACAGATACGCAGTATTTT; cdr3_aa: CASSPFERGLTDTQYF
v_call: TRBV2; d_call: NA; j_call: TRBJ1-5; clone_size: NA; cdr3_nt: TGTGCCAGCCGGAGCTCGATGATGCCCCAGCATTTT; cdr3_aa: CASRSSMMPQHF
v_call: TRBV6-1; d_call: NA; j_call: TRBJ2-7; clone_size: NA; cdr3_nt: TGTGCCAGCAGGCGGGACTTTGACTACGAGCAGTACTTC; cdr3_aa: CASRRDFDYEQYF